The clone carrying this T cell receptor (beta chain) was seen repeatedly, ten times or more. TCRdb analysed the multiplex PCR reads with MiXCR anew, one entry per CDR3 protein. Altogether around 230,000 distinct CDR3 sequences are present, 30% to 35% being singletons, with the ten largest covering over 3.5%. This sample is drawn from a study of breast tumors, draining lymph nodes, adjacent tissues. Germline values: CDR1 SQVTM, CDR2 ANQGSEA. V shed 4 bases and J shed 4 bases, with 14 bases lying between them. There are 13 residues in the CDR3. Breast cancer patients provided tissue from their axillary draining lymph nodes.

The gene calls are TRBV29-1 and TRBJ2-7, with D perhaps matching TRBD1 (6 bases). This sequence originates from a female donor with breast cancer. Some clones in this sample may be carry-over from other donors' samples. Material for sequencing was axillary lymph node tissue. The CDR3 region has the DNA TGCAGCGTTGTTATAGGGGGTAGGTACGAGCAGTACTTC. Translated: CSVVIGGRYEQYF.